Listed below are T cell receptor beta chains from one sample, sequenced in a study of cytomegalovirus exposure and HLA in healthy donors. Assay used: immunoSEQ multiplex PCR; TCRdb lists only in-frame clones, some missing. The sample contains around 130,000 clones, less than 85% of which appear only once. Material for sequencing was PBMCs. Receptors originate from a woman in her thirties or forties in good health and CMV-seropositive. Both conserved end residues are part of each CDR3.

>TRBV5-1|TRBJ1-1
CASTPGDARANTEAFF
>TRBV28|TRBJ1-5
CASGGTGKDSNQPQHF
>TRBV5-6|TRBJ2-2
CASSRPGQQPGELFF
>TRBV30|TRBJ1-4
CAWSVRTGVSEKLFF
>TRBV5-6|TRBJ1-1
CASSPEYRGGEAFF
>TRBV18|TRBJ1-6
CASSYNQNENSPLHF
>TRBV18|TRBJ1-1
CASSSTSTGGNTEAFF
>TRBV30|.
CAWSPLGTSGPYEQYF
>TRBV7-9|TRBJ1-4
CSSIGRGLPNEKLFF
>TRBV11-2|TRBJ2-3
CASSSTLPRSGSTDTQYF
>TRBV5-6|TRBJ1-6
CASSMDRGSYNSPLHF
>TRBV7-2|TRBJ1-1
CASRRQQGSGEAFF
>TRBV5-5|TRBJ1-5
CASSELQGKGNQPQHF
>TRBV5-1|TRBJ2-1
CASSLALQTSGMNEQFF
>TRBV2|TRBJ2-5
CASSIDSQETQYF
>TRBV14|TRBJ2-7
CASSQLTSGGATRYEQYF
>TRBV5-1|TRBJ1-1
CASSLGRDRVLTEAFF
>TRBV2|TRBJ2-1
CASRLAGGPSNEQFF
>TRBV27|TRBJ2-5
CASSFRAALRGTQYF
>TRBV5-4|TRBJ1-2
CASSLQGSLSHYGYTF
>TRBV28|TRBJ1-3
CASSPDRGHGNTIYF
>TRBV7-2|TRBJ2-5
CASSRREGQETQYF
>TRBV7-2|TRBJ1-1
CASSARQGGTEAFF
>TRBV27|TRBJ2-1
CASGGSPWGNEQFF
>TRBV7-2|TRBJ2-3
CASRHRGPTDTQYF
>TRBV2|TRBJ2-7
CASSPQGRYEQYF